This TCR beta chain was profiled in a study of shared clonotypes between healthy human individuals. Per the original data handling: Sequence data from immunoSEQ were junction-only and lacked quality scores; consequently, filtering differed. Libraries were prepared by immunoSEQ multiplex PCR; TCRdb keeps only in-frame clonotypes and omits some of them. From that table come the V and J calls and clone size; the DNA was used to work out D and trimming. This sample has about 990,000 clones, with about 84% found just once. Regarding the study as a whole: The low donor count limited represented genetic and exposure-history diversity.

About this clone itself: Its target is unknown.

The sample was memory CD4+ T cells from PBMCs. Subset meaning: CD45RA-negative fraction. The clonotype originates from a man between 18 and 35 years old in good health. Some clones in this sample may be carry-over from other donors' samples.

CDR3 nucleotide sequence: TGTGCCTGGAGTCGGGGACAGGGTTCCAACGAGCAGTACTTC. Its translation: CAWSRGQGSNEQYF. This sequence joins TRBV30 and TRBJ2-7, with TRBD1 matching over 9 bases. The CDR3 has 14 amino acids. The germline gives CDR1 GTSNPN, CDR2 SVGIG (reference sequence). The V and J ends lost 2 bases and 5 bases, in that order; junction bases with no gene match: 7.